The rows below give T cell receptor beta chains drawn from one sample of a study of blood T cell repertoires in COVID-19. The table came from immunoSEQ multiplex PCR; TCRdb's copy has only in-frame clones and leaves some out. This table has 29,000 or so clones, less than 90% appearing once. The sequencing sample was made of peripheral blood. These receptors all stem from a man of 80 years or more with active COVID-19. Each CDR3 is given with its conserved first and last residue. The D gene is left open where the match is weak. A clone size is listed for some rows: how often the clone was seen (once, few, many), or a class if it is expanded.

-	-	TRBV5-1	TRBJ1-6	CASSFDRNNSPLHF	TGCGCCAGCAGCTTCGACAGGAATAATTCACCCCTCCACTTT
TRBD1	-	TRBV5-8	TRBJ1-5	CASSFTGTGGLNQPQHF	TGTGCCAGCAGCTTCACCGGGACAGGGGGCCTCAATCAGCCCCAGCATTTT
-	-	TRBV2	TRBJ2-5	CASSLEETQYF	TGTGCCAGCAGCCTAGAAGAGACCCAGTACTTC
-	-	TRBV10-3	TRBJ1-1	CAIRDPGMNTEAFF	TGTGCCATCAGGGACCCAGGGATGAACACTGAAGCTTTCTTT
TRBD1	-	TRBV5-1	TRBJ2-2	CASSWTGQANTGELFF	TGCGCCAGCAGCTGGACGGGACAGGCGAACACCGGGGAGCTGTTTTTT
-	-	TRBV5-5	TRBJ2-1	CASSRGLSSYNEQFF	TGTGCCAGCAGCCGGGGACTGAGCTCCTACAATGAGCAGTTCTTC
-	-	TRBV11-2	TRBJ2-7	CASSLSGRGPYEQYF	TGTGCCAGCAGCTTATCCGGCCGTGGGCCCTACGAGCAGTACTTC
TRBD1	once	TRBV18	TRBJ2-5	CASSPQTGEGETQYF	TGTGCCAGCTCACCGCAAACAGGGGAAGGGGAGACCCAGTACTTC
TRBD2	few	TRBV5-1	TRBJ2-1	CASSMSGGVKFF	TGCGCCAGCAGCATGAGTGGGGGGGTTAAGTTCTTC
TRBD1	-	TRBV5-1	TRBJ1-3	CASSTGDRDFAGNTIYF	TGCGCCAGCAGCACGGGCGACAGGGACTTTGCTGGAAACACCATATATTTT
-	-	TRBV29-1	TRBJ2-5	CSVLLTFGTKETQYF	TGCAGCGTTCTACTTACCTTCGGGACAAAAGAGACCCAGTACTTC
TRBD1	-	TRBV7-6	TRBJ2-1	CASSLRTGVSSYNEQFF	TGTGCCAGCAGCCTACGGACAGGAGTGAGCTCCTACAATGAGCAGTTCTTC
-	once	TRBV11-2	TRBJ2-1	CASSAGTNSYNEQFF	TGTGCCAGCAGCGCCGGGACAAACTCCTACAATGAGCAGTTCTTC
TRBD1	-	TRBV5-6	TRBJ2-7	CASSLSDRGIYEQYF	TGTGCCAGCAGCTTGAGCGACAGGGGAATATACGAGCAGTACTTC
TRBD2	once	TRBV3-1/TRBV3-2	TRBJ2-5	CASSLGLAGALQETQYF	TGTGCCAGCAGCCTCGGACTAGCGGGGGCCCTACAAGAGACCCAGTACTTC
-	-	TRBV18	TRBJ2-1	CASSPGADEQFF	TGTGCCAGCTCACCAGGGGCCGATGAGCAGTTCTTC
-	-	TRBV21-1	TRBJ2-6	CASSKEYVYSGANVLTF	TGTGCCAGCAGCAAGGAGTACGTCTACTCTGGGGCCAACGTCCTGACTTTC
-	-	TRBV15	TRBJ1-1	CATSRDMDSRQAFF	TGTGCCACCAGCAGAGATATGGACAGCAGACAAGCTTTCTTT
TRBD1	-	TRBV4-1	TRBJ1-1	CASSQETGLNTEAFF	TGCGCCAGCAGCCAAGAGACAGGGCTGAACACTGAAGCTTTCTTT
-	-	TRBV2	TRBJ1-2	CASGADNYGYTF	TGTGCCAGCGGGGCTGACAACTATGGCTACACCTTC
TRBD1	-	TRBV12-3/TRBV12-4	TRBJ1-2	CASSLTGVRGYTF	TGTGCCAGCAGTCTGACAGGGGTGCGTGGCTACACCTTC
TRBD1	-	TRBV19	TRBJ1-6	CASTYNSGQATGTRSPLHF	TGTGCCAGTACCTATAATTCAGGACAGGCCACAGGTACGCGTTCACCCCTCCACTTT
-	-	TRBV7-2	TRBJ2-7	CASARGGADLELYF	TGTGCCAGCGCCCGAGGGGGGGCAGACCTGGAGCTGTACTTC
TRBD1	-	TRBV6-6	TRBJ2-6	CASSHRTGSSGANVLTF	TGTGCCAGCAGTCACAGGACAGGGAGCTCTGGGGCCAACGTCCTGACTTTC
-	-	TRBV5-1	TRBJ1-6	CASSLSGEGGNSPLHF	TGCGCCAGCAGCCTAAGTGGAGAGGGAGGTAATTCACCCCTCCACTTT
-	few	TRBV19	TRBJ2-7	CASSIVSGDEQYF	TGTGCCAGTAGTATAGTGTCGGGGGACGAGCAGTACTTC
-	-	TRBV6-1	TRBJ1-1	CASSERERVTEAFF	TGTGCCAGCAGTGAAAGGGAGAGAGTAACTGAAGCTTTCTTT
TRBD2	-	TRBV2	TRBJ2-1	CASERGGYNEQFF	TGTGCCAGCGAGCGGGGTGGGTACAATGAGCAGTTCTTC
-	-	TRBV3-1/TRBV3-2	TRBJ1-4	CASSQIGGGGEKLFF	TGTGCCAGCAGCCAAATTGGCGGGGGAGGTGAAAAACTGTTTTTT
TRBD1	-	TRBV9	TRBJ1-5	CASSTGTGGINQPQHF	TGTGCCAGCAGCACAGGGACAGGGGGCATAAATCAGCCCCAGCATTTT
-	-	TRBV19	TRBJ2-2	CASSFGGLYTGELFF	TGTGCCAGTAGTTTCGGGGGGCTGTACACCGGGGAGCTGTTTTTT
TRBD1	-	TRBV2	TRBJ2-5	CASSGQGIRRETQYF	TGTGCCAGCAGCGGACAGGGAATTAGAAGGGAGACCCAGTACTTC
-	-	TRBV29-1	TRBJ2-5	CSIEPGHRWQTQYF	TGCAGCATCGAACCGGGACATCGATGGCAGACCCAGTACTTC
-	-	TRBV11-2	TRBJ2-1	CASSLDPLSLSLYNEQFF	TGTGCCAGCAGCTTAGATCCCCTGAGTCTTTCCCTCTACAATGAGCAGTTCTTC
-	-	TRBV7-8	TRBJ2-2	CASSSQGRSTGELFF	TGTGCCAGCAGCTCCCAGGGGCGTAGCACCGGGGAGCTGTTTTTT
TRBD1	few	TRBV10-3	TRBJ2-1	CAISELGTGAGGQFF	TGTGCCATCAGTGAGCTGGGGACAGGGGCTGGTGGGCAGTTCTTC